The following is a T cell receptor (beta chain) sequence with its context. A read error may explain this, as a much larger clone is one base away. The study amplified the TCR beta CDR3 region from genomic DNA. This amplification was carried out by two rounds of multiplex PCR. Initially, in first-round PCR, primers specific to each TRBV and TRBJ gene were used. In TCRdb, the multiplex PCR reads were re-called with MiXCR into one record per CDR3 protein. The sample records some 35,000 distinct CDR3 sequences, 32% being singletons. The data were obtained in a study of prognosis after radiotherapy for stage I lung cancer. CT and PET/CT showed node-negative disease in all patients, who had no prior chemotherapy, radiotherapy or other malignancies. This CDR3 has 14 amino acids. Trimming shortened V by 6 bases and J by 0 bases, and 12 bases separated the two germline ends. CDR1 is WSHSY, CDR2 SAAADI, per germline.

Sample: PBMCs, taken before or after stereotactic body radiation therapy (not recorded which). J is TRBJ2-7 and V is TRBV10-2; D ambiguous. The clonotype comes from a donor aged 50 or older with non-small cell lung cancer. The CDR3 coding sequence is TGCGCCAGCAGCCTAGGACGGATCTCCTACGAGCAGTACTTC. It codes for CASSLGRISYEQYF.